This T cell receptor beta chain was identified in a study of technical replicates of blood from several donors. V shed 6 bases and J shed 0 bases, with 20 bases lying between them. This CDR3 has 17 residues. Method: immunoSEQ multiplex PCR; TCRdb's copy keeps in-frame clones and lacks some. The sample lists around 100,000 clones; 85% to 95% were seen once. The sequencing input was T cells isolated from PBMCs. The chain has TRBV23-1 and TRBJ1-1, with a possible D match to TRBD1 (6 bases). TRBV23-1 is reported as an ORF; its role is uncertain. The TCR originated in a human donor in good health. The CDR3 reads CASRPTWDTVMNTEAFF. CDR3 DNA sequence: TGCGCCAGCAGGCCTACTTGGGACACCGTAATGAACACTGAAGCTTTCTTT.